Listed below are T cell receptor beta chains from one sample, sequenced in a study of T-cell reconstitution after alpha-beta-depleted transplantation in children. MiXCR, run by TCRdb on the PCR reads, gives a single entry per CDR3 protein. Of over 90,000 distinct CDR3 sequences listed, 4.5% to 7.5% were seen once; the top ten hold about 6%. The source was PBMCs, mostly from graft donor cells, collected 60 days after TCRalphabeta/CD19-depleted stem cell transplant. These receptors were obtained from a female patient aged 2 to 10 who had a stem cell transplant for Fanconi anemia, so the T cells may come from the graft donor. CDR3s include the opening cysteine and the closing phenylalanine or tryptophan. D genes are given only for firm matches. Clone size is given for some rows only: seen once, a few or many times, or a class if the clone is expanded.

V gene	J gene	clone size	D gene	CDR3 DNA	CDR3 protein
TRBV20-1	TRBJ2-1	many	-	TGCAGTGCTAGAGACGGGATGTACAATGAGCAGTTCTTC	CSARDGMYNEQFF
TRBV20-1	TRBJ1-6	many	TRBD1	TGCAGTGCTAGAGAGACAGGGGTGAATTCACCCCTCCACTTT	CSARETGVNSPLHF
TRBV5-1	TRBJ2-5	few	-	TGCGCCAGCAGCTTCGGTGCCCACCCTGGGGGATTCGAAGAGACCCAGTACTTC	CASSFGAHPGGFEETQYF
TRBV27	TRBJ2-1	-	-	TGTGCCAGCAGTCCCCTCCTCGGGAGCTATGAGCAGTTCTTC	CASSPLLGSYEQFF
TRBV28	TRBJ2-7	many	-	TGTGCCAGCAGTATTACCCTCTTGGAGCAGTACTTC	CASSITLLEQYF
TRBV6-2/TRBV6-3	TRBJ2-1	many	TRBD2	TGTGCCAGCAGGGGACTAGCGGGAGCAAAGGAGCAGTTCTTC	CASRGLAGAKEQFF
TRBV27	TRBJ1-6	-	-	TGTGCCAGCAGTCACCGGGCAGATAATTCACCCCTCCACTTT	CASSHRADNSPLHF
TRBV5-1	TRBJ2-1	many	TRBD2	TGCGCCAGCAGCGCCTTAGCGGGAGTCACCTACAATGAGCAGTTCTTC	CASSALAGVTYNEQFF
TRBV20-1	TRBJ2-1	few	TRBD2	TGCAGTGCTAAAACACTTCTAGCGGGGGGAGGGAATGAGCAGTTCTTC	CSAKTLLAGGGNEQFF
TRBV12-3/TRBV12-4	TRBJ2-5	many	-	TGTGCCAGCAGCCCCCTACCCGCAATAGAGACCCAGTACTTC	CASSPLPAIETQYF
TRBV2	TRBJ2-1	many	-	TGTGCCAACAGCGAAGGGAATTCCTACAATGAGCAGTTCTTC	CANSEGNSYNEQFF
TRBV12-3/TRBV12-4	TRBJ2-3	-	-	TGTGCCAGCAGTTTCTTCTCGGGGACAGATACGCAGTATTTT	CASSFFSGTDTQYF
TRBV28	TRBJ2-5	-	-	TGTGCCAGCACCATGACAGCCTCACAAGAGACCCAGTACTTC	CASTMTASQETQYF
TRBV10-3	TRBJ2-5	many	-	TGTGCCATCAGGGAACCCCTGACAGGAGGCCAAGAGACCCAGTACTTC	CAIREPLTGGQETQYF
TRBV7-9	TRBJ2-1	many	-	TGTGCCAGCAGCCGCCGTCAGTTTAATGAGCAGTTCTTC	CASSRRQFNEQFF
TRBV12-3/TRBV12-4	TRBJ1-1	many	-	TGTGCCAGCAGTTTCAAGGGGGACACTGAAGCTTTCTTT	CASSFKGDTEAFF
TRBV5-1	TRBJ2-1	many	TRBD2	TGCGCCAGCAGCCCGGGACTAGCGGGGCTGAGCTCCTACAATGAGCAGTTCTTC	CASSPGLAGLSSYNEQFF
TRBV30	TRBJ2-1	-	TRBD2	TGTGCCTCTGCGGGGGGGCCCTTCGGTGAGCAGTTCTTC	CASAGGPFGEQFF
TRBV5-1	TRBJ2-1	many	-	TGCGCCAGCAGCTTGATTGCGGGGTACAATGAGCAGTTCTTC	CASSLIAGYNEQFF
TRBV12-3/TRBV12-4	TRBJ2-7	many	-	TGTGCCAGCAGTTCGGACAGCACCTACGAGCAGTACTTC	CASSSDSTYEQYF
TRBV6-6	TRBJ1-3	many	-	TGTGCCAGCAGTTGGGTCAAGGGGCACACCATATATTTT	CASSWVKGHTIYF
TRBV5-6	TRBJ2-7	few	-	TGTGCCAGCAGCTTTCGGCAGACAAGGGAGCAGTACTTC	CASSFRQTREQYF
TRBV7-2	TRBJ2-1	-	TRBD2	TGTGCCAGCAGCTTAGAGCTAGCGGGGGTTATTTCTCCGTTCTTC	CASSLELAGVISPFF
TRBV28	TRBJ2-5	many	TRBD1	TGTGCCAGCAGTTTATGGGGACAGGGACGAGAGACCCAGTACTTC	CASSLWGQGRETQYF
TRBV12-3/TRBV12-4	TRBJ2-1	-	TRBD2	TGTGCCAGCAGTCCGGGACTAGCGGGGGGGCGGGTCAATGAGCAGTTCTTC	CASSPGLAGGRVNEQFF
TRBV3-1	TRBJ2-7	-	-	TGTACCTTCAGGTCCTCGGGGGAGGCTGAGCAGTACTTC	CTFRSSGEAEQYF
TRBV2	TRBJ2-1	few	-	TGTGCCAGCAGTGACTGGGGGGGGCCGACGCGATACAATGAGCAGTTCTTC	CASSDWGGPTRYNEQFF
TRBV28	TRBJ2-7	many	-	TGTGCCAGCAGCCCCCGAGGACAGATTCAGTACTTC	CASSPRGQIQYF
TRBV5-1	TRBJ1-5	many	TRBD1	TGCGCCAGCAGCTTGGTCCAGGGGGAACAGCCCCAGCATTTT	CASSLVQGEQPQHF
TRBV7-6	TRBJ2-1	-	TRBD2	TGTGCCAGCAGCTTTTCTGGGACTAGCGGAGGGGATGAGCAGTTCTTC	CASSFSGTSGGDEQFF
TRBV10-3	TRBJ2-1	many	TRBD2	TGTGCCATCAGTGACCCCTGGACTAGCGGATCCTACAATGAGCAGTTCTTC	CAISDPWTSGSYNEQFF